What follows is one T cell receptor beta chain and its context. What it binds is not known. Assay used: immunoSEQ multiplex PCR; TCRdb lists only in-frame clones, some missing. The profile shows around 1,100,000 clones, roughly 77% of them singletons. Donors comprised healthy HIV-negative adults lacking recent acute infections or vaccinations. A split of CD4+ cells into CD45RA+ naive and CD45RA-negative memory subsets was performed. The data were taken from a study of shared clonotypes between healthy human individuals. Across the whole study: CD4 naive and memory got three plates each, CD8 naive two, CD8 memory one. Study-wide results and limits: Sharing of clonotypes among donors was expected to vary with sequencing depth.

The junction had 9 bases not matched to a gene; V was cut back by 3 bases and J by 6 bases. Germline CDR1 reads MDHEN; CDR2 reads SYDVKM. The CDR3 is 16 residues long. Sequencing input: memory CD4+ T cells from PBMCs. Subset of the sample: CD45RA-negative fraction. The chain recombines TRBV28 with TRBJ2-1; the match to TRBD2 covers 9 bases. The source of this sequence is a man in his late teens or twenties in good health. Some clones in this sample may be carry-over from other donors' samples. DNA for the CDR3: TGTGCCAGCAGTTTGACCGTAGCGGGAGATATCAATGAGCAGTTCTTC. Protein sequence: CASSLTVAGDINEQFF.